The T cell receptor beta chain described here comes from a study of cytomegalovirus exposure and HLA in healthy donors (dated by TCRdb to 2015 to 2018). Background for the entire study: An earlier analysis of under 600 of the donors reported 276 Gb of sequence data and 117 million unique TCR beta sequences from about 179 million T cells. A later analysis re-examined previously published TCR beta repertoires from 610 or so donors and added high-resolution HLA genotyping to investigate patterns of TCR occurrence. A later genetic analysis used genome-wide SNP genotypes for about 65% of the 666 donors, treating that subset as a discovery cohort. Besides the first cohort of under 700 subjects, a separate validation cohort made up of 120 different subjects was used. Among about 400 genotyped donors of the cohort, an average of about 240,000 unique TCR beta nucleotide sequences was sequenced per donor, of which roughly 17% were non-productive. Roughly 300 gigabases of sequencing data and around 80 million unique TCR sequences made up an early release that covered 500 to 700 HLA-typed donors. Rather than using new phenotypic data, the later analysis identified candidate immune exposures from TCR beta sequences and from how often those sequences occurred across donors. In an earlier analysis of roughly 580 of the donors, high-throughput TCR beta sequencing was used to judge whether each TCR beta V gene segment behaved as functional or pseudogenic. The study was designed to test whether signatures of past pathogen exposure could be identified by cataloging public T cell receptors. The genetic ancestry cluster associated with self-reported Caucasian donors included 70% to 85% of the 398 genotyped donors. Every discovery cohort repertoire had been produced on one sequencing platform. Roughly five DR-DQ haplotypes were handled as single units for association and clustering, since linkage in the cohort was strong. HLA typing covered class I and class II loci at four-digit resolution. To predict cytomegalovirus infection status, the study brought together high-throughput TCR immunosequencing, statistical association of individual TCRs with disease status, and machine learning. The number of donors typed differed by locus, with about 629-640 for A, B, C, DRB1 and DQB1, about 500 for DQA1, over 600 for DPA1, and 400 to 490 for DPB1. The study profiled the T cell repertoires of hundreds of subjects by immunosequencing and related them to cytomegalovirus serostatus. Donor age, sex, ethnicity and CMV serostatus were compiled alongside the repertoire data.

The cohort was made up of approximately 670 healthy bone marrow donors. Cohort members were all nominally healthy when sampled, although unrecorded immune exposures were likely present. The donor was CMV seronegative and belonged to the group of 350 or so seronegative cohort members. Every donor gave a peripheral blood sample, and the peripheral blood mononuclear cells from that sample were used for TCR beta sequencing. The Qiagen DNeasy Blood Extraction Kit was used to extract genomic DNA from the blood cell samples. The full study reports these points: Because some donors lacked HLA typing at each locus, the association tests relied only on the typed subset. The authors suggested that the approach could potentially be extended to other disease states and immunological phenotypes. A cluster of highly shared sequence variants was judged likely to be a technical artifact of the sequencing pipeline. For the cohort, immune exposure information was limited to CMV serostatus. The 87-base-pair reads could not distinguish some IMGT-functional V segments, including TRBV6-2 and TRBV6-3, so those segments were excluded. In a later analysis, the rate of TCR association differed among HLA loci, with DRB1 alleles having the most associated TCRs and HLA-C alleles having the fewest. A total of fewer than 200 TCR beta chains were listed by the study as associated with cytomegalovirus. Roughly uniform sequencing depth across donors was assumed in presence/absence analyses, although this assumption may not hold. At a false discovery rate of 0.05, a later analysis linked approximately 18,000 TCR beta sequences to specific HLA alleles. A further reported finding was that TCR beta sequences accurately predicted the HLA-A and HLA-B alleles for most subjects in the first cohort. According to a later analysis, parvovirus B19, influenza, CMV and Epstein-Barr virus appeared linked to several top co-occurrence clusters. Approximately 16 rarely observed V segments, including chromosome 9 orphons, were excluded from the earlier analysis of several hundred of the donors because counts were too low. V-gene and J-gene trimming of TCR beta chains was associated with a missense DCLRE1C variant in a later genetic analysis, and the association was replicated in an independent cohort. A later genetic analysis reported fewer N-insertions in productive TCRs among donors in an Asian-associated ancestry cluster than the roughly 670-donor mean. Broadly in line with IMGT annotations, most TCR beta V segments showed up in productive rearrangements about 87% or about 30% of the time in an earlier analysis of approximately 640 of the donors. A later analysis found that most CMV-associated TCR beta chains appeared HLA-restricted, with HLA associations seemingly driven largely by CMV exposure. In vitro tests confirmed that three of the cytomegalovirus-associated TCR beta chains recognize cytomegalovirus antigens. Most TCR sequences were seen in very few donors, while some public TCRs were found in many individuals. A later analysis found that HLA-associated TCR beta chains were more clonally expanded and had lower generation probabilities than equally common non-associated chains. Strong co-occurrence of HLA alleles, especially DR and DQ, made assigning TCR associations to individual alleles difficult. The classifier was reported to diagnose cytomegalovirus status with high specificity and sensitivity in both the original cohort and the validation cohort. Correlated functional status among segregating V segments might reflect linkage disequilibrium, but an unknown experimental factor could not be ruled out. In this cohort, only TCR beta chains were sequenced, and detectable features were limited by the absence of alpha or paired-chain data.

Receptor libraries were prepared by the immunoSEQ multiplex PCR assay. For the multiplex PCR, a mixture combining 60 forward primers for TCR Vbeta segments and 13 reverse primers for TCR Jbeta segments was used. The CDR3 region of rearranged TCR beta genes was amplified from genomic DNA by a multiplex PCR assay. Amplified TCR beta libraries were sequenced as 87-base-pair reads on the Illumina HiSeq System. The study's own analysis went as follows. A later analysis tallied tens of millions of unique TCR beta chains across the 666 repertoires, and some 10 million of those chains were shared by two or more donors. To remove PCR and sequencing errors, raw reads were error-corrected and collapsed into unique sequences using a nearest-neighbor algorithm that merged closely related sequences. V, D and J gene segments were assigned by aligning CDR3 sequences to IMGT reference sequences. For a sequence to be retained, a match of at least six nucleotides was required to both a V gene segment and a J gene segment. A rearrangement was called productive if the CDR3 had no stop codons and remained in frame with V and J, and every other rearrangement was called non-productive. Following IMGT convention, CDR3 was defined as the stretch from the second conserved V-encoded cysteine up to the conserved J-encoded phenylalanine. Sequences without an unambiguous match to a single V gene segment were excluded from the earlier analysis of about 600 of the donors. An earlier analysis of just under 600 of the donors called V segments functional above 56.7% productive rearrangements and segregating when the between-donor standard deviation exceeded 5%. A statistical classification framework was built to diagnose cytomegalovirus status from the catalog of TCR beta chain sequences. In a later analysis, TCR nucleotide sequences were compared against IMGT/GENE-DB human TR gene sequences so that V and J genes could be assigned. Using the TCRdist pipeline, a later analysis assigned CDR3 sequences along with most-parsimonious VDJ recombination scenarios. In a later analysis, each TCR beta chain was defined by its CDR3 amino acid sequence together with its V-gene family, and reads without a unique V-gene family were excluded. In a later analysis, 500 to 700 highly shared, low-generation-probability nucleotide sequences were removed to address suspected cross-contamination and a sequencing artifact. For each public chain, a later analysis derived a clonal expansion index from normalized ranks of inferred template counts within each repertoire. In a later analysis, generation probabilities were computed using a VDJ recombination model fitted to out-of-frame rearrangements, and the results were checked against IGoR. Hypergeometric tests were used in a later analysis to score TCR-TCR, TCR-HLA and TCR-CMV co-occurrence, with a repertoire-size bias correction applied to the TCR pairs. A later analysis estimated false discovery rates by permuting HLA or CMV assignments 20 times. In a later analysis, co-occurring TCRs were grouped using DBSCAN, with TCRdist sequence similarity added in when clustering inside HLA-allele-positive subsets. For co-occurrence clustering, repertoires with fewer than 30,000 or more than 120,000 public chains were excluded, along with about five repertoires with anomalous nucleotide sharing. The immuneACCESS repertoire file appears here via TCRdb, limited to in-frame rearrangements. These files lack a portion of the clones; in checked studies, under half of the deficit traces to unresolved V genes, and the cause of the others is not known. The V and J calls and the clone size are those of that table, but D and trimming were determined from the DNA. This sample lists about 120,000 clones; roughly four fifths were detected once. Together, the top ten hold 1.5% to 2% of the sample.

This clone appeared a single time. Its antigen is not yet known. The input lacks base qualities; no much larger clone sits a single base away. The CDR3 has 17 amino acids, counting the end cysteine and phenylalanine. Left in the record is the CDR3 DNA by itself, 51 bases read in frame from the first base. Via the germline V gene (reference sequence), CDR1 is MNHEY and CDR2 SMNVEV. V loses 6 bases at its end and J loses 8 bases; junction bases beyond the gene matches: 10. The sequenced sample consisted of PBMCs. The rearranged segments are TRBV27 and TRBJ2-1, with TRBD2 identical over 16 junction bases. This TCR came from a man aged 35 to 55 in good health and CMV-seronegative. The CDR3 in this case is CASRGLAGGSGGYEQFF. The DNA sequence follows: TGTGCCAGCAGGGGACTAGCGGGAGGGTCGGGTGGCTATGAGCAGTTCTTC.